This TCR beta chain appears in the sequencing data of a study of metastatic and nonmetastatic thyroid tumors. Study-level information: Blood and tumor or nodule tissue repertoires from malignant and benign thyroid patients were compared. Study-level results: For both blood and tumor, malignant thyroid tumors reportedly showed significantly higher TCR beta diversity than benign nodules did.

Every patient underwent thyroid surgery untreated. This clone was found a few times. Its antigen remains unidentified. Germline V gene sequence: CDR1 MNHEY, CDR2 SVGAGI. The V and J ends lost 7 bases and 2 bases respectively, with 14 bases between them. The CDR3 is 14 amino acids. How the authors handled the data: Construction of a distant-metastasis classifier for papillary thyroid cancer relied on CDR3 differences across clinicopathological groups. TCRdb used MiXCR to call clones anew from the PCR reads. The V and J calls and clone size come from TCRdb's table, not from the authors' own analysis. The sample lists approximately 38,000 clones; approximately 15% were seen once.

This receptor was taken from a female donor with papillary thyroid cancer or a benign thyroid nodule (not recorded which). Some clones in this sample may be carry-over from other donors' samples. The sequencing input was blood. V gene TRBV6-5 combines with J gene TRBJ1-1, with unresolved D. The CDR3 is CASIYSPINTEAFF. The DNA of the CDR3 is TGTGCCAGCATTTATTCCCCCATAAACACTGAAGCTTTCTTT.